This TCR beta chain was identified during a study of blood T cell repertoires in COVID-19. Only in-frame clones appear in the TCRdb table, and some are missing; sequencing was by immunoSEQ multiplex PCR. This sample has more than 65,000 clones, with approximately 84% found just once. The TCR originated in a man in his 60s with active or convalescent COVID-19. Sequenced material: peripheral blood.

CDR3 in DNA: TGTGCCAGCAGCCTACTAGCGGGGGGCTCAGGGGCAGAGACCCAGTACTTC. Translation: CASSLLAGGSGAETQYF. The chain joins TRBV11-2 to TRBJ2-5; 12 bases match TRBD2. Germline CDR1 and CDR2: SGHAT and FQNNGV. The CDR3 covers 17 residues. V dropped 5 bases and J dropped 4; count of bases not matched to a gene: 11.